This record looks at one T cell receptor (beta chain) sequence and its context. The antigen remains unidentified. Deletions cut 5 bases from V and 5 bases from J, with 16 bases between. This CDR3 region has 15 residues. Germline-derived CDR1 and CDR2 are LNHDA and SQIVND (reference sequence). This record belongs to a study of cytomegalovirus exposure and HLA in healthy donors. Study outcomes and limitations: Both high specificity and high sensitivity reportedly marked the classifier's diagnosis of cytomegalovirus status. For presence/absence analyses, sequencing depth was assumed to be roughly uniform across donors. Sequencing likely generated an artifact that appeared as a cluster of highly shared sequence variants.

It was with 60 Vbeta and 13 Jbeta primers that the PCR ran. Some clones are missing from TCRdb's copy, which holds only in-frame ones; the method was immunoSEQ multiplex PCR. The table has fewer than 150,000 clones, 76% seen once. The sequence came from a man between 18 and 35 years old in good health and CMV-seronegative. The chain uses TRBV19 and TRBJ1-5; tentatively, D is TRBD1 (6 bases). The specimen was PBMCs. The CDR3 loop is CASSSPDSSYQPQHF. As DNA, the CDR3 is TGTGCCAGTAGTTCCCCGGACAGTTCTTATCAGCCCCAGCATTTT.